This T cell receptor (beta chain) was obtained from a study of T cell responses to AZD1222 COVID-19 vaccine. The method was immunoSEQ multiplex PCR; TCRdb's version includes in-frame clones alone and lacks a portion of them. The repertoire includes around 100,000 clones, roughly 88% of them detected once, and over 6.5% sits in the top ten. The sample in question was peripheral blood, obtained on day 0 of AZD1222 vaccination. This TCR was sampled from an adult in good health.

Here the CDR3 reads CATSRDPLYEQYF. DNA for the CDR3: TGTGCCACCAGCAGGGACCCTCTGTACGAGCAGTACTTC. The V call is TRBV15, the J call TRBJ2-7; D ambiguous. This CDR3 has 13 residues. Trimming left V 3 bases short and J 4 bases short, with 10 bases between. From germline, CDR1 is LNHNV and CDR2 YYDKDF (reference sequence).